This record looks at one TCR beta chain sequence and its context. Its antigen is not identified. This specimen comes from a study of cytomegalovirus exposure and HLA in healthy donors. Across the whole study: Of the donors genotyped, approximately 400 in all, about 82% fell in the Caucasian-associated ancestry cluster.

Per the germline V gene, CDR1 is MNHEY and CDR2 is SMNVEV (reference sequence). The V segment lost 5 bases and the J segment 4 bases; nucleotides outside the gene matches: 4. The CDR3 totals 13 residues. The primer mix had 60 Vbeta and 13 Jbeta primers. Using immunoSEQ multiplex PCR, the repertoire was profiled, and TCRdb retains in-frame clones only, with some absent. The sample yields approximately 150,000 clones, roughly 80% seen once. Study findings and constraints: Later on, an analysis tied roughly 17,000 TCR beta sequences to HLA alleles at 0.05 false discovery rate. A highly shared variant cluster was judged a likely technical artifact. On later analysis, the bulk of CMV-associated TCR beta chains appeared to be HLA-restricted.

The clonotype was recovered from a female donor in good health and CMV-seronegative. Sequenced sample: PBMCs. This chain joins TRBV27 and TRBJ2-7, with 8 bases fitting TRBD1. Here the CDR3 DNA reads TGTGCCAGCAGTCCAGGGGGCTCTTACGAGCAGTACTTC. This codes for CASSPGGSYEQYF.